The 10 T cell receptor beta chains in this list originate from one sample, sequenced in a study of blood T cell repertoires in COVID-19. Profiled with immunoSEQ multiplex PCR; TCRdb holds only in-frame clones, not every one. The table records around 220,000 clones, 80% to 90% of them present only once. What was sequenced was peripheral blood. These receptors were obtained from a woman aged 50 to 60 with acute or convalescent COVID-19.

The chain links TRBV19 to TRBJ1-5; the D gene is possibly TRBD1 (6 bases). The V and J ends lost 5 bases and 6 bases respectively, with 11 bases between them. This CDR3 region has 13 residues. Germline V gene sequence: CDR1 LNHDA, CDR2 SQIVND (reference sequence). The CDR3 loop is CASSYRAAQPQHF. In DNA, the CDR3 is TGTGCCAGTAGTTACAGGGCCGCTCAGCCCCAGCATTTT.

This clone was recorded once. V gene TRBV12-2 combines with J gene TRBJ2-3; the table's D gene call, TRBD2, was not cross checked with the DNA. TRBV12-2 is a pseudogene locus. The CDR3 spans 15 residues. The CDR3 nucleotides are TGTGCAAGTCGCTTAGCGCCTCAGCGGAGGGATACGCAGTATTTT. This codes for CASRLAPQRRDTQYF.

This clone was seen once. The same CDR3 can be traced to other DNA sequences in this sample. The V and J genes are TRBV3-1 (or the pseudogene TRBV3-2) and TRBJ1-6; D is ambiguous. This CDR3 is 13 amino acids long. V shed 0 bases and J shed 8 bases, with 5 bases lying between them. Germline CDR1 and CDR2: LGHDT and YNNKEL (reference sequence). This chain's CDR3 is CASSQDRDSPLHF. CDR3 DNA: TGTGCCAGCAGCCAAGATCGGGATTCACCCCTCCACTTT.

The chain uses TRBV5-4 and TRBJ2-1; 11 positions agree with TRBD1. CDR3 length equals 15 residues. Unmatched junction bases numbered 4, after V lost 1 base and J lost 7 bases. CDR1 and CDR2 from the germline V gene are SGHNT and YYREEE (reference sequence). The CDR3 spells CASSLRTGGGNEQFF. CDR3 DNA: TGTGCCAGCAGCTTGAGGACAGGGGGCGGGAATGAGCAGTTCTTC.

The CDR3 loop is CASGMDSMNTEAFF. CDR3 in DNA: TGTGCCAGCGGTATGGACAGCATGAACACTGAAGCTTTCTTT. The chain recombines TRBV6-5 with TRBJ1-1, with D maybe TRBD1 (6 bases). This CDR3 has 14 residues. V gave up 8 bases and J gave up 0 bases, with 13 bases separating them. The germline CDR1 and CDR2 sequences are MNHEY and SVGAGI.

There are a few counts of this clone. This rearrangement joins TRBV19 to TRBJ1-3, with 11 bases matching TRBD1. The CDR3 covers 16 residues. After removal of 7 bases from V and 0 bases from J, the junction contained 5 bases not matched to a gene. Germline loops: CDR1 LNHDA, CDR2 SQIVND (reference sequence). Here the CDR3 reads CASKLGTGGSGNTIYF. The CDR3 DNA reads TGTGCCAGTAAGCTTGGGACAGGGGGCTCTGGAAACACCATATATTTT.

V usage is TRBV11-2 and J usage is TRBJ2-1; TRBD2 agrees at 14 bases. The CDR3 runs 16 residues. The germline CDR1 and CDR2 sequences are SGHAT and FQNNGV. Unmatched junction bases numbered 8, after V lost 3 bases and J lost 10 bases. In DNA, the CDR3 is TGTGCCAGCAGCTTCGCCGGGACTAGCGGGAGAAACGAGCAGTTCTTC. This gives the protein CASSFAGTSGRNEQFF.

The rearrangement uses TRBV2 and TRBJ2-1; D may be TRBD2 (5 bases). CDR3 length: 13 residues. CDR1 and CDR2 from the germline V gene are SNHLY and FYNNEI. Trimming removed 5 bases at V and 5 bases at J, with 10 bases between. CDR3 nucleotide sequence: TGTGCCAGCAGTACCGGGATGAACAATGAGCAGTTCTTC. It yields the protein CASSTGMNNEQFF.

The V call is TRBV6-5, the J call TRBJ1-4, with a weak D call TRBD1 (6 bases). V was trimmed by 8 bases and J by 4 bases, leaving 17 bases between them. This CDR3 is 15 amino acids long. Germline V CDR1 and CDR2: MNHEY, SVGAGI. CDR3 DNA: TGTGCCAGCGCGGGGGGCGTCGGGAATAATGAAAAACTGTTTTTT. Its protein product is CASAGGVGNNEKLFF.

This clone was detected a few times. The chain joins TRBV15 to TRBJ2-7; 10 positions agree with TRBD2. The germline CDR1 and CDR2 sequences are LNHNV and YYDKDF (reference sequence). This CDR3 comprises 14 residues. Trimming took 9 bases from V and 6 from J; bases not matched to a gene: 11. The CDR3 DNA follows: TGTGCCACGAGCGCAGAGAGACTAGCGGGCGAGCAGTACTTC. It yields the protein CATSAERLAGEQYF.